Listed here are 18 T cell receptor beta chains from one sample, sequenced in a study of CD8+ T cells in alopecia areata. Treatment described: oral pan-JAK inhibitor, 5-10 mg twice daily. After isolation, RNA underwent reverse transcription to generate cDNA as the sequencing template. Clones were sequenced by immunoSEQ multiplex PCR, and TCRdb holds only the in-frame ones, with some missing. The data show a few hundred thousand clones, with about 62% seen just once and roughly 0.88% held by the top ten. The sample here was CD4+ T cells sorted from blood, taken between weeks 51 and 52, from a patient treated with tofacitinib. The receptors were gathered from a human donor with alopecia areata.

The chain uses TRBV18 and TRBJ2-1, with D tentatively TRBD2 (5 bases). The CDR3 is 15 amino acids. Germline loops: CDR1 KGHSH, CDR2 LQKENI. Trimming removed 3 bases from V and 0 bases from J, with 9 bases in between. DNA of the CDR3: TGTGCCAGCTCACCTTTAGCGAGCTCCTACAATGAGCAGTTCTTC. This gives the protein CASSPLASSYNEQFF. Looking up the rest from reference TRBV18 and TRBJ2-1 gives the full variable domain: NAGVMQNPRHLVRRRGQEARLRCSPMKGHSHVYWYRQLPEEGLKFMVYLQKENIIDESGMPKERFSAEFPKEGPSILRIQQVVRGDSAAYFCASSPLASSYNEQFFGPGTRLTVL.

The CDR3 sequence is CASSFASGGAGLRETQYF. CDR3 nucleotides: TGTGCCAGCAGTTTCGCTAGCGGGGGGGCCGGTTTGAGAGAGACCCAGTACTTC. The rearrangement links TRBV27 to TRBJ2-5, with TRBD2 matching over 12 bases. Per the germline V gene, CDR1 is MNHEY and CDR2 is SMNVEV (reference sequence). The CDR3 sequence is 18 residues long. J was trimmed by 4 bases and V by 3 bases; bases with no gene match: 12.

The chain links TRBV29-1 to TRBJ2-5; no clear D gene. The V end lost 1 base, the J end lost 6 bases, and 12 bases lay between the germline ends. Germline-derived CDR1 and CDR2 are SQVTM and ANQGSEA. The CDR3 runs to 13 residues. In DNA, the CDR3 is TGCAGCGTTGAAGCTTCATCTGGGCAGACCCAGTACTTC. Translated: CSVEASSGQTQYF.

The chain couples TRBV5-1 to TRBJ2-1, with D maybe TRBD2 (6 bases). The germline V gene encodes CDR1 SGHRS and CDR2 YFSETQ. V lost 3 bases, J lost 3 bases, and 13 bases lay in between. The CDR3 has 15 residues. CDR3 bases: TGCGCCAGCAGCTCGATAGCGGACTTCTACAATGAGCAGTTCTTC. This encodes CASSSIADFYNEQFF.

This chain connects TRBV27 to TRBJ2-7; weak D call: TRBD1 (6 bases). V dropped 5 bases and J dropped 0 bases, with 11 bases sitting between them. CDR3 size: 14 residues. CDR1 MNHEY and CDR2 SMNVEV come from the germline V gene (reference sequence). In DNA, the CDR3 is TGTGCCAGCAGTCCAACGGGACACTCCTACGAGCAGTACTTC. It codes for CASSPTGHSYEQYF.

In this sample, this clone turned up a few times. This chain uses TRBV12-5 with TRBJ2-7; 8 nucleotides align to TRBD1. V dropped 9 bases and J dropped 3; count of bases not matched to a gene: 7. Germline V gene lookup returns CDR1 LGHNT and CDR2 FRNRAP. The CDR3 totals 13 residues. The CDR3 sequence: CASPGGGIYEQYF. The CDR3 DNA reads TGTGCTAGCCCAGGGGGCGGAATCTACGAGCAGTACTTC.

The chain links TRBV7-2 to TRBJ2-7; D gene ambiguous. Germline V gene sequence: CDR1 SGHTA, CDR2 FQGNSA. There are 15 residues in the CDR3. V lost 1 base, J lost 0 bases, and 10 bases lay in between. CDR3 residues: CASSLGPEVSYEQYF. In nucleotides, the CDR3 is TGTGCCAGCAGCTTAGGCCCCGAGGTCTCCTACGAGCAGTACTTC.

This clone appeared a few times. The CDR3 is CASSGDSHEQYF. CDR3 coding DNA: TGTGCCAGCAGTGGGGACAGCCACGAGCAGTACTTC. V gene TRBV25-1 combines with J gene TRBJ2-5, with TRBD1 identical over 7 bases. The J call may not be correct, given that the DNA end is closer to TRBJ2-7. In germline, CDR1 is MGHDK, CDR2 SYGVNS. CDR3 length: 12 amino acids.

The chain links TRBV9 to TRBJ2-3, with 8 bases that match TRBD2. The CDR3 length is 18 residues. The ends lost 4 bases at V and 3 bases at J; junction bases unmatched: 16. CDR1 and CDR2 from the germline V gene are SGDLS and YYNGEE. The CDR3 here is CASSPRTGNTGGTDTQYF. CDR3 coding DNA: TGTGCCAGCAGCCCTCGGACTGGGAATACGGGGGGGACAGATACGCAGTATTTT.

CDR3 region: CAWSVIREQYF. CDR3 DNA: TGTGCCTGGAGTGTAATAAGGGAGCAGTACTTC. The chain uses TRBV30 and TRBJ2-7; D uncertain. The germline V and J ends were trimmed by 0 bases and 7 bases, with 7 bases remaining between them. This CDR3 spans 11 amino acids. The germline CDR1 and CDR2 sequences are GTSNPN and SVGIG (reference sequence).

This sequence joins TRBV30 and TRBJ2-1; tentatively, D is TRBD2 (5 bases). There are 13 residues in the CDR3. Germline lookup yields CDR1 GTSNPN and CDR2 SVGIG (reference sequence). Trimming shortened V by 7 bases and J by 6 bases, and 16 bases separated the two germline ends. CDR3 bases: TGTGCCTCTGGCGGAGGATCGAGCAATGAGCAGTTCTTC. Its protein is CASGGGSSNEQFF.

This clone was seen more than once but under ten times. The gene calls are TRBV7-2 and TRBJ2-5, with D unresolved. Germline assignment: CDR1 SGHTA and CDR2 FQGNSA. Between the trimmed V and J ends, which lost 8 bases and 10 bases, there was a span of 5 bases. The CDR3 is 8 residues long. This CDR3 is CASDLQYF. The CDR3, as DNA: TGTGCCAGCGACCTCCAGTACTTC.

This clone was seen just once. The V gene is TRBV27, the J gene TRBJ1-5; D possibly corresponds to TRBD1 (5 bases). Germline CDR1 is MNHEY and CDR2 is SMNVEV (reference sequence). The CDR3 consists of 15 residues. The V end was cut by 5 bases, the J end by 2 bases, with 13 bases between. CDR3 residues: CASSDSPGGNQPQHF. In nucleotides, the CDR3 is TGTGCCAGCAGTGACAGCCCGGGAGGCAATCAGCCCCAGCATTTT.

The chain joins TRBV11-2 to TRBJ1-6; D remains unclear. Germline V gene sequence: CDR1 SGHAT, CDR2 FQNNGV. V was cut by 2 bases and J by 7 bases, with 0 bases left in between. This CDR3 has 11 amino acids. This chain's CDR3 is CASSLNSPLHF. The CDR3 DNA reads as TGTGCCAGCAGCTTAAATTCACCCCTCCACTTT.

The V and J genes are TRBV27 and TRBJ2-6; D is undetermined. Germline V gene data show CDR1 as MNHEY and CDR2 as SMNVEV (reference sequence). The CDR3 totals 16 residues. Trimming took off 2 bases at V and 4 bases at J, with 12 bases between the two ends. The CDR3 DNA reads TGTGCCAGCAGTTTACAAACCCCCGACGGGGCCAACGTCCTGACTTTC. Protein product: CASSLQTPDGANVLTF.

The rearrangement joins TRBV5-6 to TRBJ2-3; D may match TRBD1 or TRBD2 (6 bases each). The V and J ends lost 7 bases and 2 bases respectively, with 11 bases between them. This CDR3 spans 13 amino acids. Germline CDR1 SGHDT, CDR2 YYEEEE. The CDR3 loop is CASCRGVTDTQYF. In nucleotides, the CDR3 is TGTGCCAGCTGTAGGGGGGTCACAGATACGCAGTATTTT.

For this clone: The same CDR3 also results from other DNA sequences found in this sample. The V gene is TRBV30, the J gene TRBJ1-5; D not resolved. This CDR3 spans 12 amino acids. CDR1 is GTSNPN, CDR2 SVGIG, per germline (reference sequence). Trimming took 2 bases from V and 4 from J, leaving 6 bases between them. In DNA form, the CDR3 reads TGTGCCTGGAGTCCCAGTAATCAGCCCCAGCATTTT. This sequence encodes CAWSPSNQPQHF.

CDR3 sequence (DNA): TGCAGCGTTGAAGGCGGCAGGGGTTCCTACAATGAGCAGTTCTTC. This translates into CSVEGGRGSYNEQFF. This chain uses TRBV29-1 with TRBJ2-1, with D tentatively TRBD1 (6 bases). This CDR3 is 15 amino acids long. With 1 base removed from V and 1 base from J, the gap between germline ends came to 11 bases. Looked up from germline, CDR1 is SQVTM and CDR2 is ANQGSEA.